These 5 T cell receptor beta chains came from one sample sequenced in a study of T cell repertoires in cytomegalovirus infection. TCRdb analysed the reads with MiXCR anew, one entry per CDR3 protein. The repertoire holds hundreds of thousands of distinct CDR3 sequences, with about 40% as singletons. The sequenced material came from PBMCs. The origin of the receptors is a human donor in good health (CMV status not recorded). Some clones in this sample may be carry-over from other donors' samples.

V gene TRBV18 combines with J gene TRBJ2-1; TRBD1 or TRBD2 may be the D gene (5 bases each). V dropped 6 bases and J dropped 6 bases, with 21 bases sitting between them. This CDR3 spans 16 amino acids. Germline CDR1 reads KGHSH; CDR2 reads LQKENI. The CDR3 loop is CASSKTAGTNLNEQFF. The CDR3 nucleotides read TGTGCCAGCTCGAAGACCGCCGGGACCAACCTCAATGAGCAGTTCTTC.

The rearrangement uses TRBV7-6 and TRBJ2-2, with a possible D match to TRBD2 (5 bases). The CDR3 is 15 residues long. Per the germline V gene, CDR1 is SGHVS and CDR2 is FNYEAQ. Trimming cost V 6 bases and J 4 bases, with 15 bases left between them. The CDR3 DNA reads TGTGCCAGCAGTCCGGGATTCTTGGGCACCGGGGAGCTGTTTTTT. Translated, it gives CASSPGFLGTGELFF.

This clonotype was recorded once. The V and J genes are TRBV5-1 and TRBJ2-5, with a weak D call TRBD1 (6 bases). Germline assignment: CDR1 SGHRS and CDR2 YFSETQ. This CDR3 is built from 14 residues. Trimming stripped 4 bases from V and 4 bases from J, with 14 bases between. CDR3: CASSPRGNRETQYF. CDR3 nucleotide sequence: TGCGCCAGCAGCCCCAGGGGTAACCGAGAGACCCAGTACTTC.

This chain connects TRBV19 to TRBJ2-1; tentatively, D is TRBD2 (6 bases). The length of the CDR3 is 16 residues. Germline values: CDR1 LNHDA, CDR2 SQIVND (reference sequence). Trimming removed 6 bases from V and 6 bases from J, with 21 bases in between. This CDR3 is CASRTTRRDILNEQFF. For the CDR3, the DNA is TGTGCCAGTAGAACCACGAGGCGGGATATACTCAATGAGCAGTTCTTC. Full variable domain (rest looked up from reference TRBV19 and TRBJ2-1): DGGITQSPKYLFRKEGQNVTLSCEQNLNHDAMYWYRQDPGQGLRLIYYSQIVNDFQKGDIAEGYSVSREKKESFPLTVTSAQKNPTAFYLCASRTTRRDILNEQFFGPGTRLTVL.

The V and J genes are TRBV10-3 and TRBJ1-6; 8 positions agree with TRBD1. V trimming: 0 bases; J trimming: 8 bases; junction bases outside the gene matches: 6. The V gene's germline CDR1 is ENHRY and CDR2 SYGVKD. The length of the CDR3 is 16 residues. The chain's CDR3 is CAISESQGARDSPLHF. DNA of the CDR3: TGTGCCATCAGTGAGTCGCAGGGGGCGAGGGATTCACCCCTCCACTTT.